This record covers a single TCR beta chain. Germline CDR1 PRHDT, CDR2 FYEKMQ (reference sequence). This CDR3 comprises 16 residues. The V gene lost 3 bases and the J gene lost 4 bases, with 15 bases spanning the gap. The sample is drawn from a study of blood T cell repertoires in COVID-19. Clones were read by immunoSEQ multiplex PCR, and TCRdb kept only the in-frame ones, dropping some. Of hundreds of thousands of clones detected, around 88% appear once; the ten largest clones hold about 5.4%. Input material: peripheral blood. The sequence was obtained from a woman aged 80 or older with COVID-19, enrolled during active disease. The V gene is TRBV13, the J gene TRBJ2-2, with D possibly matching TRBD2 (7 bases). The CDR3 sequence: CASSFKGGPVTGELFF. In DNA, the CDR3 is TGTGCCAGCAGCTTTAAGGGGGGGCCTGTCACCGGGGAGCTGTTTTTT.